The rows below give T cell receptor beta chains drawn from one sample of a study of blood T cell repertoires in COVID-19. Measured with immunoSEQ multiplex PCR; TCRdb has only the in-frame clones, and not every one. The sample has approximately 220,000 clones; about four fifths are singletons. Material: peripheral blood. The receptors here all came from a woman aged 65 to 85 with acute or convalescent COVID-19. Both conserved end residues are part of each CDR3. The order of the fields is J gene, V gene, clone size, D gene, CDR3 protein, CDR3 DNA. The D gene is left open where the match is weak. Expanded clones are given a class, and other clones once, few, many or no size at all.

TRBJ2-1,TRBV6-4,NA,TRBD2,CASSDLSGGANEQFF,TGTGCCAGCAGTGATTTGAGCGGGGGGGCCAATGAGCAGTTCTTC
TRBJ1-5,TRBV19,NA,NA,CASSTTGRDQPQHF,TGTGCCAGTAGTACAACAGGGAGGGATCAGCCCCAGCATTTT
TRBJ1-2,TRBV10-2,NA,TRBD1,CASTGQGALYGYTF,TGCGCCAGCACCGGACAGGGGGCACTCTATGGCTACACCTTC
TRBJ1-2,TRBV10-3,NA,TRBD1,CAITLDRRYGYTF,TGTGCCATCACCCTGGACAGGCGCTATGGCTACACCTTC
TRBJ1-1,TRBV5-6,once,TRBD1,CASSLWTGGYSGTEAFF,TGTGCCAGCAGCTTGTGGACAGGAGGGTATTCGGGCACTGAAGCTTTCTTT
TRBJ2-1,TRBV7-9,once,TRBD2,CASSHSGGAINEQFF,TGTGCCAGCAGCCATAGCGGGGGGGCGATTAATGAGCAGTTCTTC
TRBJ2-2,TRBV9,NA,TRBD2,CASSRGGSNTGELFF,TGTGCCAGCAGCCGGGGGGGCTCGAACACCGGGGAGCTGTTTTTT
TRBJ1-4,TRBV9,NA,NA,CASSAQGSNEKLFF,TGTGCCAGCAGCGCCCAGGGAAGTAATGAAAAACTGTTTTTT
TRBJ1-1,TRBV18,few,NA,CASSPPGTEAFF,TGTGCCAGCTCACCACCCGGGACTGAAGCTTTCTTT
TRBJ2-1,TRBV5-1,NA,TRBD2,CASSLPGTSGGANEQFF,TGCGCCAGCAGCTTACCCGGGACTAGCGGGGGGGCGAATGAGCAGTTCTTC
TRBJ1-1,TRBV25-1,NA,NA,CASSNTGEAFF,TGTGCCAGCAGCAATACAGGCGAAGCTTTCTTT
TRBJ1-2,TRBV6-6,NA,NA,CASSRRQIVYGYTF,TGTGCCAGCAGTCGTCGACAGATAGTCTATGGCTACACCTTC
TRBJ1-5,TRBV2,NA,NA,CASSLTFSNQPQHF,TGTGCCAGCAGTTTGACATTTAGCAATCAGCCCCAGCATTTT
TRBJ1-2,TRBV4-3,NA,TRBD1,CASSQVRGATYGYTF,TGCGCCAGCAGCCAAGTCAGGGGGGCCACCTATGGCTACACCTTC
TRBJ1-6,TRBV25-1,NA,NA,CASSDGGAGSPLHF,TGTGCCAGCAGTGATGGGGGGGCAGGGTCACCCCTCCACTTT
TRBJ1-1,TRBV18,NA,TRBD1,CASSGQGENTEAFF,TGTGCCAGCTCAGGACAGGGGGAGAACACTGAAGCTTTCTTT
TRBJ1-4,TRBV5-1,NA,TRBD1,CASRDRENEKLFF,TGCGCCAGCAGGGACAGGGAAAACGAAAAACTGTTTTTT
TRBJ1-6,TRBV5-4,NA,TRBD1,CASSPGRDSSPLHF,TGTGCCAGCAGCCCGGGCCGGGACAGCTCACCCCTCCACTTT
TRBJ1-3,TRBV7-2,once,TRBD1,CASSLIPGQLSGNTIYF,TGTGCCAGCAGCTTAATACCGGGACAGCTCTCTGGAAACACCATATATTTT
TRBJ2-5,TRBV19,NA,NA,CASSIGRWETQYF,TGTGCCAGTAGTATAGGGAGGTGGGAGACCCAGTACTTC
TRBJ1-2,TRBV5-1,NA,NA,CASSLAQANYGYTF,TGCGCCAGCAGCTTGGCACAGGCTAACTATGGCTACACCTTC
TRBJ1-2,TRBV28,NA,NA,CASNRFVGVRSYGYTF,TGTGCCAGCAACAGGTTTGTTGGGGTCCGGAGCTATGGCTACACCTTC